This TCR beta chain was sequenced during a study of identifying expanded T cells in peripheral blood. Study observations and caveats: Clone count variance between roughly 2-week samples rose with total template count. Approximately 1.2 clones differed between technical replicates, versus 16.4 and 19 over time.

Healthy donors had no documented immune events, such as infections, while sampled. Details on this clone: Its antigen is not identified.

Sequencing was performed with immunoSEQ multiplex PCR; in TCRdb, only in-frame clones are kept and a portion is missing. The repertoire holds over 100,000 clones, more than 70% seen once, with about 14% in the top ten. The sample was blood. This TCR derives from a person between 18 and 75 years old in good health.

This chain's CDR3 is CASSLMGQAITGELFF. The DNA of the CDR3 is TGTGCCAGCAGCTTAATGGGACAGGCGATCACCGGGGAGCTGTTTTTT. The chain uses TRBV7-2 and TRBJ2-2; 8 bases map to TRBD1. The CDR3 consists of 16 residues. V lost 2 bases and J lost 4; bases outside the gene matches: 6. Germline-derived CDR1 and CDR2 are SGHTA and FQGNSA.